The next 32 T cell receptor beta chains were all read from a single sample in a study of identical twins. Each CDR3 protein is one row after TCRdb ran MiXCR on the 5' RACE reads. There are some 200,000 distinct CDR3 sequences in the sample; 6.5% to 8.5% occur only once, and 1.5% to 2.5% lies in the top ten. The sample was also reused in another study, on yellow fever vaccine responses in identical twins.

Source material: memory (CD45RO+) T cells sorted from blood. The receptors originated from a woman younger than 30 in good health.

This clonotype was counted many times. The chain has TRBV11-2 and TRBJ2-1; 11 bases agree with TRBD2. The germline gives CDR1 SGHAT, CDR2 FQNNGV. V was pared by 4 bases and J by 3 bases, with 2 bases of the junction left unmatched. The CDR3 sequence is 15 residues long. CDR3 in DNA: TGTGCCAGCAGCTCACTAGCGGGAGTCTACAATGAGCAGTTCTTC. This codes for CASSSLAGVYNEQFF.

V is TRBV5-1 and J is TRBJ1-4, with D perhaps TRBD1 (5 bases). CDR3 length: 15 amino acids. Trimming took 0 bases from V and 6 from J, leaving 12 bases between them. Germline V CDR1 and CDR2: SGHRS, YFSETQ. This CDR3 is CASSLAWGKDEKLFF. The CDR3 nucleotides read TGCGCCAGCAGCTTGGCCTGGGGGAAGGATGAAAAACTGTTTTTT.

This clonotype was seen at least ten times. This chain joins TRBV5-1 and TRBJ2-2; no clear D gene. Germline V gene lookup returns CDR1 SGHRS and CDR2 YFSETQ. V was pared by 4 bases and J by 8 bases, with 12 bases between. The CDR3 is made up of 13 amino acids. CDR3 sequence (DNA): TGCGCCAGCAGCCCCAGACCGGCGGGGGAGCTGTTTTTT. Its protein product is CASSPRPAGELFF.

The genes are TRBV20-1 and TRBJ2-3, with 8 bases lining up with TRBD2. V lost 0 bases and J lost 4; bases outside the gene matches: 12. The CDR3 runs to 17 residues. Germline lookup yields CDR1 DFQATT and CDR2 SNEGSKA (reference sequence). CDR3 amino acids: CSAREIFVGGAADTQYF. CDR3 nucleotides: TGCAGTGCTAGAGAAATATTCGTCGGGGGGGCGGCAGATACGCAGTATTTT.

With regard to this clonotype: A read error may be the cause here, since a much bigger clone is one base away. The chain recombines TRBV11-2 with TRBJ1-5; 9 bases line up with TRBD1. Germline V gene lookup returns CDR1 SGHAT and CDR2 FQNNGV. The CDR3 is made up of 15 amino acids. CDR3 residues: CTSSLRTGAGQPQHF. CDR3 DNA: TGTACCAGCAGCTTAAGGACAGGGGCCGGTCAGCCCCAGCATTTT.

The CDR3 sequence: CASSYSVADEQYF. In DNA, the CDR3 is TGTGCCAGCAGTTACTCGGTTGCCGACGAGCAGTACTTC. The chain is built from TRBV6-5 and TRBJ2-7; no clear D gene. Germline V CDR1 and CDR2: MNHEY, SVGAGI. The CDR3 contains 13 residues. V lost 0 bases and J 5 bases, leaving 8 bases between the germline ends.

This rearrangement joins TRBV4-2 to TRBJ2-1; 10 bases fit TRBD2. J gave up 4 bases and V 0 bases, and 9 bases lay outside the gene matches. CDR1 and CDR2 (germline): LGHNA, YNFKEQ. The CDR3 is made up of 18 amino acids. The CDR3 sequence: CASSQDSSGSRPYNEQFF. The CDR3 DNA is TGTGCCAGCAGCCAAGATTCTAGCGGGAGCCGTCCTTACAATGAGCAGTTCTTC.

This chain joins TRBV11-2 and TRBJ2-1; 15 nucleotides agree with TRBD2. The CDR3 is 15 residues long. The trim removed 8 bases at V and 4 bases at J, leaving 3 bases unmatched. CDR1 and CDR2 from the germline V gene are SGHAT and FQNNGV. The CDR3: CASGTSGGLYNEQFF. CDR3 DNA: TGTGCCAGCGGGACTAGCGGGGGGCTGTACAATGAGCAGTTCTTC.

This clonotype was counted a few times. The V gene is TRBV5-1, the J gene TRBJ2-5; D gene ambiguous. Germline-derived CDR1 and CDR2 are SGHRS and YFSETQ. This CDR3 is 16 amino acids long. The V end was cut by 1 base, the J end by 4 bases, with 17 bases between. DNA of the CDR3: TGCGCCAGCAGCTTGACCCCGACTGGAATGGGAGAGACCCAGTACTTC. The encoded protein is CASSLTPTGMGETQYF. The variable domain in full, with the rest retrieved from reference TRBV5-1 and TRBJ2-5, is KAGVTQTPRYLIKTRGQQVTLSCSPISGHRSVSWYQQTPGQGLQFLFEYFSETQRNKGNFPGRFSGRQFSNSRSEMNVSTLELGDSALYLCASSLTPTGMGETQYFGPGTRLLVL.

Only a few counts were recorded for this clonotype. The V call is TRBV11-1, the J call TRBJ2-1; 7 positions match TRBD1. The V and J ends lost 5 bases and 0 bases, in that order; junction bases with no gene match: 16. Per germline, CDR1 SGHAT and CDR2 FQDESV (reference sequence). CDR3 length: 19 residues. CDR3 sequence: CASSTPGQPKLVSYNEQFF. The DNA for the CDR3 is TGTGCCAGCAGCACACCGGGACAGCCTAAGTTGGTCTCCTACAATGAGCAGTTCTTC.

As to this clonotype: Since a much larger clone is just one base distant, this may be a read error. CDR3 sequence reads: CATRMDNYGNTF. The CDR3 coding sequence is TGCGCCACCAGAATGGACAATTATGGCAACACCTTC. This rearrangement joins TRBV5-1 to TRBJ1-2, with D tentatively TRBD1 (5 bases). CDR3 length: 12 amino acids. The germline CDR1 and CDR2 sequences are SGHRS and YFSETQ.

The table lists this clonotype with many counts. This rearrangement joins TRBV5-1 to TRBJ2-7, with a tentative D call TRBD2 (6 bases). CDR3 length equals 16 residues. Trimming took 2 bases from V and 7 from J, leaving 22 bases between them. CDR1 and CDR2 from the germline V gene are SGHRS and YFSETQ. CDR3 in amino acids: CASSFTSGTAGGEQYF. The CDR3 nucleotides read TGCGCCAGCAGCTTCACCTCCGGGACGGCTGGGGGGGAGCAGTACTTC.

The sample holds many counts of this clonotype. The V call is TRBV13, the J call TRBJ1-1; the D is unclear. The V and J ends lost 1 base and 5 bases respectively, with 5 bases between them. Germline values: CDR1 PRHDT, CDR2 FYEKMQ (reference sequence). This CDR3 comprises 12 residues. The CDR3 here is CASSLALTEAFF. In DNA form, the CDR3 reads TGTGCCAGCAGCTTAGCGCTTACTGAAGCTTTCTTT.

The V call is TRBV6-2 or TRBV6-3, the J call TRBJ2-2, with 10 bases aligning to TRBD2. Germline loops: CDR1 MNHEY, CDR2 SVGEGT. J gave up 7 bases and V 5 bases, and 10 bases lay outside the gene matches. CDR3 length: 16 residues. CDR3 DNA sequence: TGTGCCAGCAGTACCACTAGCGGGAAGCGTATCGGGGAGCTGTTTTTT. This sequence encodes CASSTTSGKRIGELFF.

The rearrangement joins TRBV9 to TRBJ1-4; D call uncertain. Germline V gene sequence: CDR1 SGDLS, CDR2 YYNGEE. The CDR3 contains 14 residues. Trimming pared 0 bases from V and 8 bases from J, leaving 11 bases between. CDR3 bases: TGTGCCAGCAGCGTAGGCCCGGTGGAAGAAAAACTGTTTTTT. Translating it yields CASSVGPVEEKLFF.

This clonotype was counted between two and nine times. The rearrangement links TRBV15 to TRBJ1-5; no firm D call. Germline-derived CDR1 and CDR2 are LNHNV and YYDKDF (reference sequence). This CDR3 has 14 amino acids. The V end was cut by 3 bases, the J end by 4 bases, with 10 bases between. The CDR3 sequence: CATSRAGVNQPQHF. The CDR3 DNA is TGTGCCACCAGCAGGGCGGGAGTTAATCAGCCCCAGCATTTT.

This clonotype was recorded at least ten times. CDR3: CASRGQGETGELFF. The CDR3 DNA follows: TGTGCCAGCAGGGGACAGGGCGAGACCGGGGAGCTGTTTTTT. J is TRBJ2-2 and V is TRBV6-2 or TRBV6-3, with 9 bases fitting TRBD1. Germline CDR1 reads MNHEY; CDR2 reads SVGEGT. This CDR3 is 14 amino acids long. The V and J ends lost 6 bases and 5 bases, in that order; junction bases with no gene match: 4.

This chain links TRBV10-3 with TRBJ2-5, with a weak D call TRBD1 (6 bases). V was shortened by 4 bases and J by 2 bases, with 8 bases between the two germline ends. Germline CDR1 reads ENHRY; CDR2 reads SYGVKD. The CDR3 has 13 residues. CDR3 loop: CAISGQVQETQYF. The CDR3 nucleotides read TGTGCCATCAGTGGACAGGTACAAGAGACCCAGTACTTC.

This chain connects TRBV6-5 to TRBJ2-5, with D possibly called TRBD1 or TRBD2 (5 bases each). This CDR3 comprises 19 residues. Trimming shortened V by 4 bases and J by 0 bases, and 24 bases separated the two germline ends. Germline-derived CDR1 and CDR2 are MNHEY and SVGAGI. The DNA of the CDR3 is TGTGCCAGCAGTTTAACCCGGGACCATTTCATGGTCAACCAAGAGACCCAGTACTTC. Residues: CASSLTRDHFMVNQETQYF.

This clonotype was observed a few times. The V and J genes are TRBV18 and TRBJ2-5; D possibly corresponds to TRBD1 (5 bases). CDR1 KGHSH and CDR2 LQKENI come from the germline V gene. Deletions cut 5 bases from V and 1 base from J, with 11 bases between. The CDR3 loop spans 14 amino acids. The CDR3 coding sequence is TGTGCCAGCTCAGCCTCTAGGGGCCAAGAGACCCAGTACTTC. Translated: CASSASRGQETQYF.

The rearrangement uses TRBV7-9 and TRBJ2-1, with D unclear. With 6 bases removed from V and 4 bases from J, the gap between germline ends came to 16 bases. Germline loops: CDR1 SEHNR, CDR2 FQNEAQ (reference sequence). CDR3 length: 15 residues. CDR3 region: CASRGADRGYNEQFF. CDR3 in DNA: TGTGCCAGCAGGGGTGCCGATCGTGGGTACAATGAGCAGTTCTTC.

This clonotype showed up many times. V usage is TRBV10-3 and J usage is TRBJ2-3; the match to TRBD2 covers 9 bases. CDR3 length: 16 residues. In germline, CDR1 is ENHRY, CDR2 SYGVKD. Trimming at V came to 4 bases and at J to 2 bases, leaving 7 bases not matched to a gene. CDR3 residues: CAISVIAGGATDTQYF. The CDR3 region has the DNA TGTGCCATCAGTGTTATTGCGGGGGGGGCCACAGATACGCAGTATTTT.

About this clonotype: A single base separates this from a much larger clone, so it may be a read error. The chain is built from TRBV11-3 and TRBJ2-3, with D perhaps matching TRBD2 (6 bases). The germline gives CDR1 SGHNT, CDR2 YENEEA. There are 14 residues in the CDR3. V was trimmed by 3 bases and J by 4 bases, leaving 11 bases between them. CDR3 amino acids: CASSLKGRSDTQYF. Here the CDR3 DNA reads TGTGCCAGCAGCTTGAAGGGGAGGTCAGATACGCAGTATTTT.

This clonotype was recorded at least ten times. This sequence joins TRBV3-1 and TRBJ2-1; D is perhaps TRBD2 (6 bases). The CDR3 contains 15 residues. From germline, CDR1 is LGHDT and CDR2 YNNKEL (reference sequence). V was clipped by 1 base and J by 5 bases, with 12 bases between them. For the CDR3, the DNA is TGTGCCAGCAGCCAAGTTGGGGGACTGCACAATGAGCAGTTCTTC. Protein: CASSQVGGLHNEQFF.

This clonotype appeared many times. This chain connects TRBV20-1 to TRBJ2-7; D might be TRBD1 (6 bases). CDR3 length: 13 residues. Germline CDR1 reads DFQATT; CDR2 reads SNEGSKA (reference sequence). V dropped 4 bases and J dropped 6 bases, with 16 bases sitting between them. The CDR3 nucleotides read TGCAGTGCTAACCGACCAACAGGGTCCGAGCAGTACTTC. Translating it yields CSANRPTGSEQYF.

This clonotype was seen at least ten times. This chain uses TRBV12-3 or TRBV12-4 with TRBJ2-5; D call uncertain. The V gene lost 5 bases and the J gene lost 5 bases, with 9 bases spanning the gap. CDR3 length equals 12 residues. The CDR3 nucleotides are TGTGCCAGCAGTCCCGGCGAGGAGACCCAGTACTTC. It encodes CASSPGEETQYF.

This chain links TRBV7-2 with TRBJ2-1; 10 nucleotides agree with TRBD2. The CDR3 has 12 residues. Germline trimming cut 5 bases from V and 16 bases from J; bases unmatched to any gene: 8. Per germline, CDR1 SGHTA and CDR2 FQGNSA. The CDR3 sequence: CASSRLAGPRFF. CDR3 sequence (DNA): TGTGCCAGCAGCCGACTAGCGGGCCCACGCTTCTTC.

This clonotype was seen many times. This sequence joins TRBV29-1 and TRBJ2-3; no reliable D call. Trimming left V 7 bases short and J 2 bases short, with 10 bases between. From germline, CDR1 is SQVTM and CDR2 ANQGSEA. The CDR3 covers 12 residues. The CDR3 reads CSESTNTDTQYF. In nucleotides, the CDR3 is TGCAGCGAGTCTACCAACACAGATACGCAGTATTTT.

This clonotype was counted at least ten times. The chain combines TRBV20-1 with TRBJ2-7, with 9 nucleotides matching TRBD2. The CDR3 extends over 14 amino acids. Germline V lookup: CDR1 DFQATT, CDR2 SNEGSKA (reference sequence). V was pared by 3 bases and J by 3 bases, with 6 bases of the junction left unmatched. The CDR3 region has the DNA TGCAGTGCTAGTCCCGCTAGCGGGATCTACGAGCAGTACTTC. This sequence encodes CSASPASGIYEQYF.

This clonotype was seen many times. J is TRBJ1-1 and V is TRBV5-1; D possibly corresponds to TRBD1 (6 bases). V lost 2 bases and J 0 bases, leaving 11 bases between the germline ends. CDR3 length: 15 amino acids. Germline-derived CDR1 and CDR2 are SGHRS and YFSETQ. In nucleotides, the CDR3 is TGCGCCAGCAGCTTCCGTGGACAGTTGAACACTGAAGCTTTCTTT. It is translated as CASSFRGQLNTEAFF. Supplemented by reference TRBV5-1 and TRBJ1-1, the full variable domain reads KAGVTQTPRYLIKTRGQQVTLSCSPISGHRSVSWYQQTPGQGLQFLFEYFSETQRNKGNFPGRFSGRQFSNSRSEMNVSTLELGDSALYLCASSFRGQLNTEAFFGQGTRLTVV.

This clonotype came up a few times. The chain carries TRBV20-1 and TRBJ2-2; TRBD2 matches at 13 bases. The CDR3 is made up of 14 amino acids. V gave up 6 bases and J gave up 5 bases; unmatched junction bases: 3. Germline lookup yields CDR1 DFQATT and CDR2 SNEGSKA (reference sequence). Here the CDR3 DNA reads TGCAGTGCCACGACTAGCGGGAGGACCGGGGAGCTGTTTTTT. Protein sequence: CSATTSGRTGELFF.

This chain links TRBV2 with TRBJ1-3; weak D call: TRBD1 (5 bases). The CDR3 sequence is 13 residues long. The germline gives CDR1 SNHLY, CDR2 FYNNEI. V lost 11 bases and J lost 0, with 11 bases in between. The CDR3 region has the DNA TGTGCCGGAGAAGGGGACTCTGGAAACACCATATATTTT. Translated: CAGEGDSGNTIYF.